What follows are 15 T cell receptor beta chains derived from one specimen sequenced in a study of blood T cell repertoires in COVID-19 (dated by TCRdb to the early 2020s). The receptor library was made with the immunoSEQ multiplex PCR assay. TCRdb took over this immuneACCESS table, retaining in-frame rearrangements with V and J assigned. Such tables are incomplete; in checked studies, under half of the missing clones stem from an unresolved V gene, and the remainder is unexplained. Recorded for this sample are 120,000 or so clones; approximately 80% of them occurred a single time. Jointly, the top ten make up 1.9% of the sample. The sample consisted of peripheral blood. These receptors all come from a man aged 65 to 79 with acute or convalescent COVID-19.

This chain joins TRBV28 and TRBJ1-1; TRBD1 matches at 8 bases. V shed 8 bases and J 3 bases; nucleotides not matched to a gene: 5. Germline values: CDR1 MDHEN, CDR2 SYDVKM. The CDR3 contains 13 residues. CDR3 sequence: CASQGTGYTEAFF. The CDR3 DNA is TGTGCCAGCCAAGGGACAGGATACACTGAAGCTTTCTTT.

This chain uses TRBV10-3 with TRBJ2-7; the D gene is possibly TRBD1 (6 bases). CDR1 is ENHRY and CDR2 is SYGVKD in the germline V gene. The CDR3 is 12 residues long. Between the trimmed V and J ends, which lost 4 bases and 2 bases, there was a span of 6 bases. The CDR3 here is CAISGDTYEQYF. The CDR3 DNA reads as TGTGCCATCAGTGGGGACACCTACGAGCAGTACTTC.

This chain links TRBV19 with TRBJ1-5, with a tentative D call TRBD1 (6 bases). There are 15 residues in the CDR3. V lost 10 bases and J 2 bases, leaving 18 bases between the germline ends. CDR1 and CDR2 (germline): LNHDA, SQIVND (reference sequence). CDR3 in amino acids: CATTPGVRGNQPQHF. CDR3 nucleotide sequence: TGTGCCACTACCCCAGGGGTGAGGGGCAATCAGCCCCAGCATTTT.

This sequence joins TRBV6-5 and TRBJ2-2, with TRBD1 matching 7 bases. The CDR3 sequence is 13 residues long. V was clipped by 6 bases and J by 3 bases; unmatched bases: 1. Germline loops: CDR1 MNHEY, CDR2 SVGAGI. CDR3 amino acids: CASRDRYTGELFF. The CDR3 nucleotides are TGTGCCAGCAGGGACAGGTACACCGGGGAGCTGTTTTTT.

This chain connects TRBV3-1 (or the pseudogene TRBV3-2) to TRBJ2-7; 8 positions agree with TRBD2. In germline, CDR1 is LGHDT, CDR2 YNNKEL (reference sequence). This CDR3 spans 15 amino acids. V shed 0 bases, J shed 3 bases, and the junction held 4 bases outside the gene matches. The CDR3 nucleotides are TGTGCCAGCAGCCAAGATATGAGCGGGGGCTACGAGCAGTACTTC. Its translation is CASSQDMSGGYEQYF.

The CDR3 bases are TGTGCTTCGACTGTTAGCTCCTACGAGCAGTACTTC. Protein: CASTVSSYEQYF. The gene calls are TRBV28 and TRBJ2-7, with D unclear. From germline, CDR1 is MDHEN and CDR2 SYDVKM. The CDR3 has 12 residues.

The rearrangement uses TRBV11-2 and TRBJ1-1; a weak D match, TRBD1 (6 bases). Trimming removed 4 bases from V and 0 bases from J, with 18 bases in between. The germline CDR1 and CDR2 sequences are SGHAT and FQNNGV. This CDR3 region has 17 residues. The CDR3 loop is CASSSYWGGRMNTEAFF. The CDR3 nucleotides are TGTGCCAGCAGCTCCTACTGGGGGGGGCGGATGAACACTGAAGCTTTCTTT.

A few counts support this clone. The V gene is TRBV2, the J gene TRBJ2-5, with 9 bases lining up with TRBD2. Trimming took 2 bases from V and 5 from J; bases not matched to a gene: 9. Per germline, CDR1 SNHLY and CDR2 FYNNEI. The CDR3 has 16 residues. CDR3 DNA sequence: TGTGCCAGCAGTGAAATTAGCGGGGGACCGGGGGAGACCCAGTACTTC. Translating gives CASSEISGGPGETQYF. The full variable domain, rest sourced from reference TRBV2 and TRBJ2-5, is EPEVTQTPSHQVTQMGQEVILRCVPISNHLYFYWYRQILGQKVEFLVSFYNNEISEKSEIFDDQFSVERPDGSNFTLKIRSTKLEDSAMYFCASSEISGGPGETQYFGPGTRLLVL.

The V and J genes are TRBV19 and TRBJ1-1; possible D gene TRBD1, 6 bases. This CDR3 spans 13 amino acids. Germline CDR1 LNHDA, CDR2 SQIVND (reference sequence). CDR3 coding DNA: TGTGCTCTGACCCCAGGGGTGGTCACTGAAGCTTTCTTT. Translation gives CALTPGVVTEAFF. Using reference TRBV19 and TRBJ1-1 for the parts outside the CDR3, the full variable domain is DGGITQSPKYLFRKEGQNVTLSCEQNLNHDAMYWYRQDPGQGLRLIYYSQIVNDFQKGDIAEGYSVSREKKESFPLTVTSAQKNPTAFYLCALTPGVVTEAFFGQGTRLTVV.

The rearrangement links TRBV4-1 to TRBJ1-2; D may be TRBD1 (6 bases). Germline CDR1 reads MGHRA; CDR2 reads YSYEKL. The CDR3 contains 18 residues. V lost 0 bases and J lost 2, with 19 bases in between. The CDR3 loop reads CASSQESSGALLNYGYTF. The CDR3 nucleotides are TGCGCCAGCAGCCAAGAGTCGTCAGGGGCCCTCCTGAACTATGGCTACACCTTC.

The V and J genes are TRBV9 and TRBJ2-2; TRBD2 aligns across 12 bases. The germline V gene has CDR1 SGDLS and CDR2 YYNGEE. J lost 10 bases, V lost 4 bases, and 14 bases had no gene match. The CDR3 has 17 residues. As DNA, the CDR3 is TGTGCCAGCAGCCCCCGAGGGGCTAGCGGGGGGGCGAAGGAGCTGTTTTTT. This gives the protein CASSPRGASGGAKELFF.

The rearrangement joins TRBV5-1 to TRBJ1-1; D is undetermined. V lost 1 base to trimming and J lost 0 bases, with 7 bases between them. The CDR3 totals 14 residues. Germline CDR1 reads SGHRS; CDR2 reads YFSETQ. CDR3 residues: CASSLPGMNTEAFF. The CDR3 DNA is TGCGCCAGCAGCTTGCCAGGAATGAACACTGAAGCTTTCTTT.

The V call is TRBV7-3, the J call TRBJ2-5; tentative D call: TRBD1 (5 bases). The CDR3 loop spans 13 amino acids. V lost 5 bases, J lost 1 base, and 8 bases lay in between. CDR1 and CDR2 (germline): SGHTA, FQGTGA. The CDR3 region has the DNA TGTGCCAGCAGCCCGGACACCCAAGAGACCCAGTACTTC. Amino acid sequence: CASSPDTQETQYF.

This chain connects TRBV16 to TRBJ2-7; no firm D call. Germline-derived CDR1 and CDR2 are KGHSY and FQNENV. This CDR3 is 16 amino acids long. V gave up 6 bases and J gave up 0 bases, with 18 bases separating them. CDR3 coding DNA: TGTGCCAGCAGTCCGAAGGAATGGGCCCACTCCTACGAGCAGTACTTC. It translates to CASSPKEWAHSYEQYF.

This clone was seen once. The chain carries TRBV7-2 and TRBJ2-7; D unresolved. Trimming took off 5 bases at V and 1 base at J, with 12 bases between the two ends. Germline lookup yields CDR1 SGHTA and CDR2 FQGNSA. The CDR3 is 14 residues long. The CDR3, as DNA: TGTGCCAGCAGCCCATCGACGGGTTCCTACGAGCAGTACTTC. This sequence encodes CASSPSTGSYEQYF.